This T cell receptor beta chain comes out of a study of T cell responses to AZD1222 COVID-19 vaccine. Findings of the study overall: Vaccine-associated CD4 TCRs spanned spike, dominant at 160-218 and 743-854. Repertoires were collected only later (after the peak T cell response had occurred). Donors were largely white British and mainly female; clonal diversity was possibly underestimated.

Using immunoSEQ multiplex PCR, the repertoire was profiled, and TCRdb retains in-frame clones only, with some absent. Of fewer than 150,000 clones listed, 80% to 90% are singletons. Regarding this clone: As yet, its antigen is unknown.

The ends were cut back, 1 base at V and 4 bases at J, with 11 bases in the middle. CDR3 length equals 14 residues. Germline CDR1 GTSNPN, CDR2 SVGIG (reference sequence). Analysis merged second doses at about 4 or about 12 weeks. The V and J genes are TRBV30 and TRBJ1-3, with D unresolved. The starting material was peripheral blood, obtained 28 days after the second AZD1222 dose. The sequence derives from an adult who received the AZD1222 COVID-19 vaccine. The CDR3 DNA reads as TGTGCCTGGAGTGATACCGGGCGGGGAAACACCATATATTTT. The encoded protein is CAWSDTGRGNTIYF. Combining the CDR3 with reference TRBV30 and TRBJ1-3 gives the whole variable domain SQTIHQWPATLVQPVGSPLSLECTVEGTSNPNLYWYRQAAGRGLQLLFYSVGIGQISSEVPQNLSASRPQDRQFILSSKKLLLSDSGFYLCAWSDTGRGNTIYFGEGSWLTVV.